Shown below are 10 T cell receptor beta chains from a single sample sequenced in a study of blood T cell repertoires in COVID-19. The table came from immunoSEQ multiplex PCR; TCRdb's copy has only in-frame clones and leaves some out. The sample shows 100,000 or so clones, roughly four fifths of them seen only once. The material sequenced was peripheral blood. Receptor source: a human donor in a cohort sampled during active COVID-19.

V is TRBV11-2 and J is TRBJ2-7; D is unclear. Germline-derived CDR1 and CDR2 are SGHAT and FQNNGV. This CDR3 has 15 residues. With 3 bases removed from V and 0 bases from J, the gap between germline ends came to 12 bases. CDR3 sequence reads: CASSFKWASSYEQYF. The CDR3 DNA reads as TGTGCCAGCAGCTTCAAGTGGGCCAGCTCCTACGAGCAGTACTTC.

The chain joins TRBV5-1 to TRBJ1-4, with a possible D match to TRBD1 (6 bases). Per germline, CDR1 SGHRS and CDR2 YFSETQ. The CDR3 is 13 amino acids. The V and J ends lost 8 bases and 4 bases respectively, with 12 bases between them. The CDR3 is CASTDSFNEKLFF. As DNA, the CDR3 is TGCGCCAGTACGGACAGTTTTAATGAAAAACTGTTTTTT.

In DNA, the CDR3 is TGCGCCAGCAGCCTGGAGGGGCCTGAAGTGGCCGCGTTCTTC. Translation gives CASSLEGPEVAAFF. The chain is built from TRBV5-1 and TRBJ2-1; a possible D gene is TRBD2 (6 bases). The CDR3 spans 14 residues. Trimming pared 4 bases from V and 15 bases from J, leaving 23 bases between. The V gene's germline CDR1 is SGHRS and CDR2 YFSETQ. Supplemented by reference TRBV5-1 and TRBJ2-1, the full variable domain reads KAGVTQTPRYLIKTRGQQVTLSCSPISGHRSVSWYQQTPGQGLQFLFEYFSETQRNKGNFPGRFSGRQFSNSRSEMNVSTLELGDSALYLCASSLEGPEVAAFFGPGTRLTVL.

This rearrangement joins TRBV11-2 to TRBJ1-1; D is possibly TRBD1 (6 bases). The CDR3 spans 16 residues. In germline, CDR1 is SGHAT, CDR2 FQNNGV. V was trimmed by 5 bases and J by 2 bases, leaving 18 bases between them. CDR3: CASSRIGGAINTEAFF. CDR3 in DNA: TGTGCCAGCAGCCGAATTGGGGGGGCAATCAACACTGAAGCTTTCTTT.

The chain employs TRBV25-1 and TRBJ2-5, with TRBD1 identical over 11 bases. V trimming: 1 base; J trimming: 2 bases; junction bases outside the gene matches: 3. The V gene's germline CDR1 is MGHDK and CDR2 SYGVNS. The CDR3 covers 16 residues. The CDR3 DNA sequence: TGTGCCAGCAGTGAATGGGGGACAGGGGGGCAAGAGACCCAGTACTTC. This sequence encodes CASSEWGTGGQETQYF.

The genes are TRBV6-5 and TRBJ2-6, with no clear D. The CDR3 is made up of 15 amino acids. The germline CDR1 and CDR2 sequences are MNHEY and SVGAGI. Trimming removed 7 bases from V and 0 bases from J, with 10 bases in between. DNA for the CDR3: TGTGCCAGCACGAAGCTTGGCTCTGGGGCCAACGTCCTGACTTTC. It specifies CASTKLGSGANVLTF.

CDR3 sequence (DNA): TGTGCCAGCAGCGGGGGACAGGGATCAACTAATGAAAAACTGTTTTTT. The encoded protein is CASSGGQGSTNEKLFF. This chain joins TRBV5-6 and TRBJ1-4; TRBD1 aligns across 9 bases. CDR1 and CDR2 from the germline V gene are SGHDT and YYEEEE. V lost 4 bases, J lost 0 bases, and 4 bases stayed unmatched. The CDR3 spans 16 residues.

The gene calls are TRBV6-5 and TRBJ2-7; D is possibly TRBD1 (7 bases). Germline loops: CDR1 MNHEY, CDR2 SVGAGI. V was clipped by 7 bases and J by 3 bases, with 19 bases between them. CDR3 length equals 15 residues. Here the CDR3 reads CASKPNPQGGYEQYF. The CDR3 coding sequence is TGTGCCAGCAAACCCAACCCTCAGGGGGGCTACGAGCAGTACTTC.

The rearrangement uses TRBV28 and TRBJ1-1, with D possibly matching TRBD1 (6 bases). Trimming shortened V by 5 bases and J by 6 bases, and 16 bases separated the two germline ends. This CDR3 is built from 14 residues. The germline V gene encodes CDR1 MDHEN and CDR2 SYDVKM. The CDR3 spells CASSPGHGLAEAFF. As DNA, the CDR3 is TGTGCCAGCAGTCCGGGACATGGGCTAGCTGAAGCTTTCTTT. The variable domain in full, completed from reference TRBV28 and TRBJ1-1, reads DVKVTQSSRYLVKRTGEKVFLECVQDMDHENMFWYRQDPGLGLRLIYFSYDVKMKEKGDIPEGYSVSREKKERFSLILESASTNQTSMYLCASSPGHGLAEAFFGQGTRLTVV.

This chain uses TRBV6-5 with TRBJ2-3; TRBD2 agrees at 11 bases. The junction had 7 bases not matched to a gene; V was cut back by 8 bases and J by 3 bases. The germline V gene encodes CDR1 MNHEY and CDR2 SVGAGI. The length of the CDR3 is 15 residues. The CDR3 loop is CASHVLAGGTDTQYF. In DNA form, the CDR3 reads TGTGCCAGCCATGTGCTAGCGGGGGGTACAGATACGCAGTATTTT.